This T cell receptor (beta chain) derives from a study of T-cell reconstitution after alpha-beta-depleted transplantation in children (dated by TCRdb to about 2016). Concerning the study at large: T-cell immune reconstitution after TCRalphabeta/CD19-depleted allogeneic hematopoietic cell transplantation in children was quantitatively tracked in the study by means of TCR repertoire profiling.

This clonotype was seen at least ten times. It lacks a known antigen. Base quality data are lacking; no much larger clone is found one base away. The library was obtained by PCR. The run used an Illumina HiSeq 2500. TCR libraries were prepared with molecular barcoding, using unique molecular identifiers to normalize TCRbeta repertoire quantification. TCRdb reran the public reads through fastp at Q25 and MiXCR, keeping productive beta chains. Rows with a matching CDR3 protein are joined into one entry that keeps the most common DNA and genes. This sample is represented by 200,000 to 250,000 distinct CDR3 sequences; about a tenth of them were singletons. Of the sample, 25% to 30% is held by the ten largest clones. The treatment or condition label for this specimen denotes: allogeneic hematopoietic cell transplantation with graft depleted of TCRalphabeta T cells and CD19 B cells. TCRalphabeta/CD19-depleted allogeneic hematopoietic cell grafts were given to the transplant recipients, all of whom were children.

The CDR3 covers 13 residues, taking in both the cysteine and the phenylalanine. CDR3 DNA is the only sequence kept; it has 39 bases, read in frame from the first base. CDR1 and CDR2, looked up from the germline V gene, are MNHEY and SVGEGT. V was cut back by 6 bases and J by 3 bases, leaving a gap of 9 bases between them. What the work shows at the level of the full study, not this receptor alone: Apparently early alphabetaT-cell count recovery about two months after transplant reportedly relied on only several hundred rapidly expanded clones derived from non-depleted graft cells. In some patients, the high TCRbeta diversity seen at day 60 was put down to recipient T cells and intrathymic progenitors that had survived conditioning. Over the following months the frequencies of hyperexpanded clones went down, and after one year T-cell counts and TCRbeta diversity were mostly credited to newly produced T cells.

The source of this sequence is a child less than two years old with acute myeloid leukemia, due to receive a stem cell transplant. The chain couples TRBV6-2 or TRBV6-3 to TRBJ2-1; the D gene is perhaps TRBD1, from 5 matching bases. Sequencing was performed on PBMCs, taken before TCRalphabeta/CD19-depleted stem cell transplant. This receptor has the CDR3 CASRNRNYNEQFF. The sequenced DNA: TGTGCCAGCAGGAACAGGAACTACAATGAGCAGTTCTTC.